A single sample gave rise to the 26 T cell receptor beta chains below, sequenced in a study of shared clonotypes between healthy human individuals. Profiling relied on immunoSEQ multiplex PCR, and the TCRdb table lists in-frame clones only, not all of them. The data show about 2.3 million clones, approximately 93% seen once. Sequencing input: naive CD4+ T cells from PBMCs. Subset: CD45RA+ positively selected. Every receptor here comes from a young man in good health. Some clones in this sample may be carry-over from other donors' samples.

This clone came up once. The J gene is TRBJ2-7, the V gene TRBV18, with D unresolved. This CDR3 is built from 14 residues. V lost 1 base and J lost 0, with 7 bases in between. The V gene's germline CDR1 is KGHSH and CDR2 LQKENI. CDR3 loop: CASSPQDGSYEQYF. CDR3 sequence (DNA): TGTGCCAGCTCACCACAGGACGGCTCCTACGAGCAGTACTTC.

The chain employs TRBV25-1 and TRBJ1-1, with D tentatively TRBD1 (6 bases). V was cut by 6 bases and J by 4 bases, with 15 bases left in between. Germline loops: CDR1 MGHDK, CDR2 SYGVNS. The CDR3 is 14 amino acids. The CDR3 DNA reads TGTGCCAGCAGAGAAGGGGGTGGGATCACTGAAGCTTTCTTT. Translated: CASREGGGITEAFF.

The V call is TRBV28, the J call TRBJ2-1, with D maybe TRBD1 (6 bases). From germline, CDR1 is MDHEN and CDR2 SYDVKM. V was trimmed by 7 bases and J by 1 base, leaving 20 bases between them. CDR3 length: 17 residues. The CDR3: CASIANAGAKSYNEQFF. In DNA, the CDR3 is TGTGCCAGCATTGCCAACGCAGGGGCCAAGTCCTACAATGAGCAGTTCTTC.

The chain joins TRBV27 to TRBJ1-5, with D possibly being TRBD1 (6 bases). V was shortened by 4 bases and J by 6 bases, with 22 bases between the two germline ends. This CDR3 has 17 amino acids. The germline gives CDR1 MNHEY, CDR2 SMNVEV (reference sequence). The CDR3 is CASSSRPDSRAGQPQHF. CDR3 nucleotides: TGTGCCAGCAGTTCAAGACCGGACAGCCGAGCGGGTCAGCCCCAGCATTTT.

In DNA form, the CDR3 reads TGTGCCACCAGCACAAAAGGCCGGGGGAAAGAGACCCAGTACTTC. Translating it yields CATSTKGRGKETQYF. V usage is TRBV15 and J usage is TRBJ2-5; possible D gene TRBD2, 6 bases. Germline loops: CDR1 LNHNV, CDR2 YYDKDF (reference sequence). The CDR3 loop spans 15 amino acids. The ends were cut back, 4 bases at V and 3 bases at J, with 15 bases in the middle.

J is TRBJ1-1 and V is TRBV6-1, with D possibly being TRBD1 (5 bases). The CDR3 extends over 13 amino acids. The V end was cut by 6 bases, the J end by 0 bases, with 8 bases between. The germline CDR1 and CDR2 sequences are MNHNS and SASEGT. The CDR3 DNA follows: TGTGCCAGCAGCCTGGGGGTGAACACTGAAGCTTTCTTT. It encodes CASSLGVNTEAFF.

The CDR3 DNA sequence: TGTGCCAGCAGCTCTCGGACTAGCGGCCTATGGGGCAATGAGCAGTTCTTC. This gives the protein CASSSRTSGLWGNEQFF. The chain is built from TRBV7-2 and TRBJ2-1; 10 positions match TRBD2. The germline V gene has CDR1 SGHTA and CDR2 FQGNSA. J lost 6 bases, V lost 4 bases, and 12 bases had no gene match. This CDR3 spans 17 amino acids.

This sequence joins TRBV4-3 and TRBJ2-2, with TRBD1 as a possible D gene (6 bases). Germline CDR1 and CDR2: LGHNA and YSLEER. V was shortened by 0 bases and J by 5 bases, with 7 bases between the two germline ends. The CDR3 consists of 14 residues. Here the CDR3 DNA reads TGCGCCAGCAGCCAAGAAACAGGGACCGGGGAGCTGTTTTTT. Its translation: CASSQETGTGELFF.

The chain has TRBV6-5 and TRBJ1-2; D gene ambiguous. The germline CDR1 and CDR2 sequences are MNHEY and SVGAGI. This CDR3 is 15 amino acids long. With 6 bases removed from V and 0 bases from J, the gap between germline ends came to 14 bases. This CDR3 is CASRPTEITNYGYTF. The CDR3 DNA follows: TGTGCCAGCAGACCCACAGAGATAACTAACTATGGCTACACCTTC.

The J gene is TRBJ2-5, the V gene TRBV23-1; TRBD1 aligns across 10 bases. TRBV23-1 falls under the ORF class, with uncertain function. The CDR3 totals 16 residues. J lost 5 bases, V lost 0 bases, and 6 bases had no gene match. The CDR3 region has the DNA TGCGCCAGCAGTCAATCGGGGGGACAGGGGCGGGAGACCCAGTACTTC. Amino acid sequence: CASSQSGGQGRETQYF.

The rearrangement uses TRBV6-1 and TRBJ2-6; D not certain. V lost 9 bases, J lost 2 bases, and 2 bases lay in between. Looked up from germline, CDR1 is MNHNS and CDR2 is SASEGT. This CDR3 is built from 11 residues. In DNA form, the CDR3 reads TGTGCCAGTACTGGGGCCAACGTCCTGACTTTC. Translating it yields CASTGANVLTF.

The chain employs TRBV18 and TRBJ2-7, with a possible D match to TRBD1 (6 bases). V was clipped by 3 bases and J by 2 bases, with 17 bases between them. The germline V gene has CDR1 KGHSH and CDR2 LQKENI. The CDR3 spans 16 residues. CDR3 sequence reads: CASSPPRGNGAYEQYF. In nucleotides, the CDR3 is TGTGCCAGCTCACCCCCGAGGGGGAATGGTGCCTACGAGCAGTACTTC.

The CDR3 loop is CASSPWALERVPYEQYF. The CDR3 nucleotides are TGTGCCAGCTCACCCTGGGCCTTAGAGCGGGTCCCCTACGAGCAGTACTTC. The chain links TRBV18 to TRBJ2-7, with D perhaps matching TRBD2 (6 bases). The CDR3 sequence is 17 residues long. The V gene's germline CDR1 is KGHSH and CDR2 LQKENI. The ends were cut back, 3 bases at V and 2 bases at J, with 20 bases in the middle.

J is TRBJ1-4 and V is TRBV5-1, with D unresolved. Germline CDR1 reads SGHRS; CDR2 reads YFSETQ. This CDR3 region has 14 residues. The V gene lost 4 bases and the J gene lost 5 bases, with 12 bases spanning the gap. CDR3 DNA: TGCGCCAGCAGCACTCAGGACCCGAATGAAAAACTGTTTTTT. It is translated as CASSTQDPNEKLFF.

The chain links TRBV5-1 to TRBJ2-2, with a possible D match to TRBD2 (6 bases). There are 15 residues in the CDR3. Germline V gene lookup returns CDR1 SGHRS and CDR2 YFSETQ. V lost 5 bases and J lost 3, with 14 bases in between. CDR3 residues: CASSGLPRYTGELFF. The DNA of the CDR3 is TGCGCCAGCAGTGGACTACCTCGATACACCGGGGAGCTGTTTTTT. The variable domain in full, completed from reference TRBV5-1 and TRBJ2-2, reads KAGVTQTPRYLIKTRGQQVTLSCSPISGHRSVSWYQQTPGQGLQFLFEYFSETQRNKGNFPGRFSGRQFSNSRSEMNVSTLELGDSALYLCASSGLPRYTGELFFGEGSRLTVL.

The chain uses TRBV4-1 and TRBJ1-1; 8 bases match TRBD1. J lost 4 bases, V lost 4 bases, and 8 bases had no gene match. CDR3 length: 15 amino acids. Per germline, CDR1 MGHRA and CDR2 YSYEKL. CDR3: CASSLTGEHGTEAFF. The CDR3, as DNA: TGCGCCAGCAGCCTGACAGGGGAACATGGCACTGAAGCTTTCTTT.

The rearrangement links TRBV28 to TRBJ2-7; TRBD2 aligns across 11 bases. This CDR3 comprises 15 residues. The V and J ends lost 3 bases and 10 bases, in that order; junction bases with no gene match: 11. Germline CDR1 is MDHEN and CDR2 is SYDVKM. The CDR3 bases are TGTGCCAGCAGTTTCGGGCTAGCGGGAGGTTCCAGACAGTACTTC. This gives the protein CASSFGLAGGSRQYF.

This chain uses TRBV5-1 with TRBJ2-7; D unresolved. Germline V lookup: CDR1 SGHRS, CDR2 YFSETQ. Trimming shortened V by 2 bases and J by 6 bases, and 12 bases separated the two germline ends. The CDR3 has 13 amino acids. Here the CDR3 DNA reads TGCGCCAGCAGCTTCTCCTATCCGCTCGAGCAGTACTTC. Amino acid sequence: CASSFSYPLEQYF. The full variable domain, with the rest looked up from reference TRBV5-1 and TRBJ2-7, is KAGVTQTPRYLIKTRGQQVTLSCSPISGHRSVSWYQQTPGQGLQFLFEYFSETQRNKGNFPGRFSGRQFSNSRSEMNVSTLELGDSALYLCASSFSYPLEQYFGPGTRLTVT.

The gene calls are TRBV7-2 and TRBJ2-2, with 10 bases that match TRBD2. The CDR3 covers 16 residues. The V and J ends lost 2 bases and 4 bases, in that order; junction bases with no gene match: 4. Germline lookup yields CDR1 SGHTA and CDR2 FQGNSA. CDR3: CASSLFASGSTGELFF. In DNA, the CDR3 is TGTGCCAGCAGCTTATTCGCTAGCGGGAGCACCGGGGAGCTGTTTTTT.

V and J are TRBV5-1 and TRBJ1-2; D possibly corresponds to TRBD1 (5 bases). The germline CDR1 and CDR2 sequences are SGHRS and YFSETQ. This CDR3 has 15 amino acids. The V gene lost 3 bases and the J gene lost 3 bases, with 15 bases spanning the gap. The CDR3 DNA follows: TGCGCCAGCAGCTCCCGTCCGGGGGAGGACTATGGCTACACCTTC. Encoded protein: CASSSRPGEDYGYTF. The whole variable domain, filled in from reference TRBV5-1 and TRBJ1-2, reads KAGVTQTPRYLIKTRGQQVTLSCSPISGHRSVSWYQQTPGQGLQFLFEYFSETQRNKGNFPGRFSGRQFSNSRSEMNVSTLELGDSALYLCASSSRPGEDYGYTFGSGTRLTVV.

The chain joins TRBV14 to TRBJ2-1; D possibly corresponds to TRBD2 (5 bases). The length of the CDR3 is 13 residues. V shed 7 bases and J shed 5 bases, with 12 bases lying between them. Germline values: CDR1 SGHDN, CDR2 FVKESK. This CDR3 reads CASTTTRNNEQFF. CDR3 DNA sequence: TGTGCCAGCACCACCACTAGGAACAATGAGCAGTTCTTC.

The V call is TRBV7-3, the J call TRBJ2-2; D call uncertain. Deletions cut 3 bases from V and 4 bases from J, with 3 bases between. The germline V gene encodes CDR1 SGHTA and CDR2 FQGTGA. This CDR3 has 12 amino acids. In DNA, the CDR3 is TGTGCCAGCAGCTTCGTCACCGGGGAGCTGTTTTTT. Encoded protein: CASSFVTGELFF.

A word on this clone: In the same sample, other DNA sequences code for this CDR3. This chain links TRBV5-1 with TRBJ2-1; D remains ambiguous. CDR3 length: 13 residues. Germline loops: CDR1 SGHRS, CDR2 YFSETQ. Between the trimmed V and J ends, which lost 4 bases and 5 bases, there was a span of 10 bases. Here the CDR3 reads CASSLLGHNEQFF. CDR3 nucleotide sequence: TGCGCCAGCAGCCTCCTGGGTCACAATGAGCAGTTCTTC.

CDR3 sequence: CASSWGQSGANVLTF. As DNA, the CDR3 is TGCGCCAGCAGCTGGGGACAATCGGGGGCCAACGTCCTGACTTTC. The V call is TRBV5-1, the J call TRBJ2-6; perhaps TRBD1 as D (6 bases). The V gene lost 3 bases and the J gene lost 4 bases, with 11 bases spanning the gap. The CDR3 contains 15 residues. CDR1 is SGHRS, CDR2 YFSETQ, per germline.

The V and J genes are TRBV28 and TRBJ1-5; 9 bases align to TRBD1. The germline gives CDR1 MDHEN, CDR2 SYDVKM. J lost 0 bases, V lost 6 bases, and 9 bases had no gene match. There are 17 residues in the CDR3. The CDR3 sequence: CASRPEKQGASNQPQHF. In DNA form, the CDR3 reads TGTGCCAGCAGACCGGAAAAACAGGGGGCTAGCAATCAGCCCCAGCATTTT.

Here the CDR3 reads CASSGAVQETQYF. The CDR3 nucleotides are TGCGCCAGCAGCGGGGCGGTCCAAGAGACCCAGTACTTC. V is TRBV5-1 and J is TRBJ2-5; D may be TRBD1 (5 bases). The CDR3 extends over 13 amino acids. The V gene lost 4 bases and the J gene lost 1 base, with 8 bases spanning the gap. Germline CDR1 is SGHRS and CDR2 is YFSETQ.